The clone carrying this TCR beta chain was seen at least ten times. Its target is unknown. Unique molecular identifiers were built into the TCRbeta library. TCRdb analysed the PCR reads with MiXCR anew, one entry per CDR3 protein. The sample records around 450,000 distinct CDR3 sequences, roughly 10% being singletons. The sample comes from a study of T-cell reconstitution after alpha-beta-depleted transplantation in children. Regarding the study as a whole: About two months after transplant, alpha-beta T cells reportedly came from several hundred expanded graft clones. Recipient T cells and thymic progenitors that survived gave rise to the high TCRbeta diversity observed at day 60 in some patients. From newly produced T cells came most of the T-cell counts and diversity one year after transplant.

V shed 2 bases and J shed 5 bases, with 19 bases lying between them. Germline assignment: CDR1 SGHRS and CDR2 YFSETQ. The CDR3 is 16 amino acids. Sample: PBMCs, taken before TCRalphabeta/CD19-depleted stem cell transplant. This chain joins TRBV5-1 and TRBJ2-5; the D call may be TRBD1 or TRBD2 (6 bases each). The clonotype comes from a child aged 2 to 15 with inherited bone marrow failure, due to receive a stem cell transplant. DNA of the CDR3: TGCGCCAGCAGCTTACTACAGGGAGGTCGTATGGAGACCCAGTACTTC. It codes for CASSLLQGGRMETQYF.